This TCR beta chain was captured by sequencing in a study of blood T cell repertoires in COVID-19. The overall study: PBMCs, B-cell-depleted T cells, or T cells were the source of the cDNA or gDNA that made up the material.

Clinical history as reported by participants underpinned cohort assignment. Two negative PCRs, clearance, or symptom resolution had been documented for recovered Cohort 3 donors. The germline V and J ends were trimmed by 4 bases and 4 bases, with 11 bases remaining between them. Germline CDR1 is MNHEY and CDR2 is SVGAGI. This CDR3 region has 14 residues. Authors' data handling: Reference gene primer amplification yielded estimated nucleated cell counts. Profiling relied on immunoSEQ multiplex PCR, and the TCRdb table lists in-frame clones only, not all of them. From that table come the V and J calls and clone size; the DNA was used to work out D and trimming. The profile covers approximately 150,000 clones, with under 90% appearing a single time and 18% taken by the ten largest.

The sequence was collected from a man aged 60-69 years who had recovered from COVID-19. The specimen sequenced was PBMCs or T cells enriched from blood (not recorded which). The V and J genes are TRBV6-5 and TRBJ1-5, with no clear D. CDR3 sequence (DNA): TGTGCCAGCAGTTCCGAGTACTTGAATCAGCCCCAGCATTTT. Its protein is CASSSEYLNQPQHF.